The clone carrying this TCR beta chain showed up just a few times. Antigen specificity is unknown. TCRdb fed the RACE reads into MiXCR, producing one record per CDR3 protein. The repertoire includes 100,000 or so distinct CDR3 sequences, 11% of them detected once, and more than 2% sits in the top ten. This record comes from a study of human T cells and chemical hapten exposure. General study results and limits: Versus controls, expanded TCRs had significantly more large CDR3 similarity clusters.

Time point denoted: patch test 2, 6 weeks after DPC sensitization. Treatment of the sample: therapeutic diphenylcyclopropenone sensitization with weekly scalp DPC. V was clipped by 4 bases and J by 3 bases, with 16 bases between them. The length of the CDR3 is 15 residues. Germline values: CDR1 SGHVS, CDR2 FQNEAQ. The specimen was whole blood, collected in connection with sensitization to the hapten diphenylcyclopropenone (DPC). J is TRBJ2-7 and V is TRBV7-8; D gene uncertain. The receptor comes from a man in his forties with alopecia areata. Some clones in this sample may be carry-over from other donors' samples. CDR3 DNA: TGTGCCAGCAGCTCCTCCCCCCTCAGTCGCTACGAGCAGTACTTC. Amino acids: CASSSSPLSRYEQYF.